These 32 T cell receptor beta chains share one sample of origin, sequenced in a study of blood T cells in healthy people across ages. Combining a sample-barcoded 5' primer with a J-beta primer mix, a second PCR ran for roughly 7 to 11 cycles. Each CDR3 protein gets one entry after TCRdb re-called the 5' RACE reads with MiXCR. This sample has some 1.1 million distinct CDR3 sequences; around two fifths occur once, and the top ten carry approximately 14%. Sequenced material: blood. The receptors stem from a man between 18 and 29 years old in good health.

This clonotype has a handful of counts. The chain combines TRBV20-1 with TRBJ1-2; D may be TRBD1 (6 bases). The CDR3 has 12 residues. The germline V gene encodes CDR1 DFQATT and CDR2 SNEGSKA (reference sequence). V lost 2 bases and J lost 8, with 12 bases in between. In nucleotides, the CDR3 is TGCAGTGCTAGATTGGGGGCGCGGGGCTACACCTTC. Translating gives CSARLGARGYTF.

The chain employs TRBV28 and TRBJ1-4; 9 nucleotides align to TRBD1. There are 15 residues in the CDR3. Germline values: CDR1 MDHEN, CDR2 SYDVKM. Trimming cost V 10 bases and J 1 base; bases outside gene matches: 7. CDR3 nucleotide sequence: TGTGCCACCTCGGGACAGGGTATAACTAATGAAAAACTGTTTTTT. It specifies CATSGQGITNEKLFF.

This chain links TRBV6-5 with TRBJ2-7; 7 bases align to TRBD2. Germline V gives CDR1 MNHEY, CDR2 SVGAGI. After removal of 4 bases from V and 2 bases from J, the junction contained 11 bases not matched to a gene. This CDR3 has 16 amino acids. The CDR3 nucleotides read TGTGCCAGCAGTTCCATCCGGGGGGACGCCACCTACGAGCAGTACTTC. It codes for CASSSIRGDATYEQYF.

The V and J genes are TRBV30 and TRBJ1-5; 8 nucleotides line up with TRBD1. The CDR3 is 13 residues long. The trim removed 5 bases at V and 5 bases at J, leaving 5 bases unmatched. Germline loops: CDR1 GTSNPN, CDR2 SVGIG (reference sequence). As DNA, the CDR3 is TGTGCCTGGGGACAGGGAGACCATCAGCCCCAGCATTTT. Translation: CAWGQGDHQPQHF. The full variable domain, completed using reference TRBV30 and TRBJ1-5, is SQTIHQWPATLVQPVGSPLSLECTVEGTSNPNLYWYRQAAGRGLQLLFYSVGIGQISSEVPQNLSASRPQDRQFILSSKKLLLSDSGFYLCAWGQGDHQPQHFGDGTRLSIL.

This clonotype was detected a few times. This chain links TRBV19 with TRBJ1-1, with 10 positions matching TRBD1. The CDR3 totals 14 residues. Germline V CDR1 and CDR2: LNHDA, SQIVND (reference sequence). Trimming cost V 7 bases and J 3 bases; bases outside gene matches: 5. The chain's CDR3 is CASKLDRGDTEAFF. The CDR3 DNA is TGTGCCAGTAAATTGGACAGGGGGGACACTGAAGCTTTCTTT.

Worth noting for this clonotype: One junction end disagrees with the germline gene, perhaps due to a read error. CDR3 protein: CASSARLGAQSCNEQFF. The DNA of the CDR3 is TGTGCCAGCAGCGCGCGACTCGGCGCCCAATCCTGCAATGAGCAGTTCTTC. The chain combines TRBV9 with TRBJ2-1; D uncertain. This CDR3 is built from 17 residues. Germline CDR1 and CDR2: SGDLS and YYNGEE.

This clonotype was counted between two and nine times. This chain connects TRBV20-1 to TRBJ2-7, with TRBD2 matching 10 bases. The length of the CDR3 is 16 residues. With V trimmed by 5 bases and J by 3 bases, 13 bases remained unmatched. Germline loops: CDR1 DFQATT, CDR2 SNEGSKA (reference sequence). The CDR3 protein is CSAQTPYSGGNYEQYF. The CDR3 region has the DNA TGCAGTGCTCAAACCCCTTATAGCGGGGGGAACTACGAGCAGTACTTC.

This chain joins TRBV20-1 and TRBJ1-4; tentatively, D is TRBD1 (5 bases). The germline V gene has CDR1 DFQATT and CDR2 SNEGSKA (reference sequence). The CDR3 runs 14 residues. The V end was cut by 6 bases, the J end by 2 bases, with 13 bases between. In nucleotides, the CDR3 is TGCAGTGCCAAGGGAGAGGGGACTAATGAAAAACTGTTTTTT. As protein: CSAKGEGTNEKLFF.

As concerns this clonotype: A much larger clone differs from this one at a single base, so this may be a read error. The chain is built from TRBV5-1 and TRBJ2-3; no definite D call. Germline assignment: CDR1 SGHRS and CDR2 YFSETQ. The CDR3 runs to 13 residues. The germline V and J ends were trimmed by 4 bases and 10 bases, with 16 bases remaining between them. CDR3 in amino acids: CASSPGPVYAQYF. The CDR3 nucleotides are TGCGCCAGCAGCCCCGGACCCGTATATGCGCAGTATTTT.

This clonotype was recorded a few times. This sequence joins TRBV7-9 and TRBJ2-5; 8 bases are a match to TRBD1. The J call could be wrong; TRBJ2-7 is a better fit for the DNA end. The CDR3 extends over 13 amino acids. Germline CDR1 and CDR2: SEHNR and FQNEAQ (reference sequence). This chain's CDR3 is CIGQGERGYEQYF. CDR3 sequence (DNA): TGTATCGGACAGGGAGAGAGGGGGTACGAGCAGTACTTC.

J is TRBJ1-5 and V is TRBV24-1; 8 bases match TRBD1. With V trimmed by 9 bases and J by 0 bases, 3 bases remained unmatched. The germline V gene has CDR1 KGHDR and CDR2 SFDVKD. The CDR3 has 14 residues. The CDR3 DNA sequence: TGTGCCACCGCCGGGACAGGTAGCAATCAGCCCCAGCATTTT. As protein: CATAGTGSNQPQHF.

The chain joins TRBV7-3 to TRBJ2-3, with D possibly being TRBD2 (7 bases). Trimming removed 7 bases at V and 1 base at J, with 12 bases between. In germline, CDR1 is SGHTA, CDR2 FQGTGA. The CDR3 is 14 amino acids. The CDR3 sequence: CASTKGGGTDTQYF. Here the CDR3 DNA reads TGTGCCAGCACCAAAGGGGGGGGCACAGATACGCAGTATTTT.

This clonotype appeared a few times. The chain couples TRBV20-1 to TRBJ2-3; D not resolved. The germline V and J ends were trimmed by 4 bases and 3 bases, with 11 bases remaining between them. The CDR3 extends over 13 amino acids. The V gene's germline CDR1 is DFQATT and CDR2 SNEGSKA (reference sequence). As DNA, the CDR3 is TGCAGTGCTACGATGGGTCCGACAGATACGCAGTATTTT. As protein: CSATMGPTDTQYF.

The chain has TRBV7-8 and TRBJ1-2, with D possibly matching TRBD1 (5 bases). CDR1 SGHVS and CDR2 FQNEAQ come from the germline V gene. CDR3 length equals 13 residues. Trimming pared 5 bases from V and 4 bases from J, leaving 11 bases between. CDR3: CASSLPRGYGYTF. In nucleotides, the CDR3 is TGTGCCAGCAGCCTCCCAAGGGGCTATGGCTACACCTTC. Filled out from reference TRBV7-8 and TRBJ1-2, the complete variable domain reads GAGVSQSPRYKVAKRGQDVALRCDPISGHVSLFWYQQALGQGPEFLTYFQNEAQLDKSGLPSDRFFAERPEGSVSTLKIQRTQQEDSAVYLCASSLPRGYGYTFGSGTRLTVV.

Only a few counts were recorded for this clonotype. V is TRBV9 and J is TRBJ2-3; D may correspond to TRBD1 or TRBD2 (6 bases each). Trimming took off 4 bases at V and 0 bases at J, with 18 bases between the two ends. The CDR3 runs to 17 residues. Germline V CDR1 and CDR2: SGDLS, YYNGEE. The CDR3 bases are TGTGCCAGCAGCCTCGAGGGGGGCCTACCCAGCACAGATACGCAGTATTTT. It encodes CASSLEGGLPSTDTQYF.

This clonotype was recorded only once. The V call is TRBV9, the J call TRBJ2-2; TRBD1 or TRBD2 may be the D gene (5 bases each). The CDR3 sequence is 14 residues long. Germline V gene data show CDR1 as SGDLS and CDR2 as YYNGEE. V was shortened by 2 bases and J by 8 bases, with 13 bases between the two germline ends. DNA for the CDR3: TGTGCCAGCAGCGTTGAGGGGAGTCGAGGGGAGCTGTTTTTT. Translated, it gives CASSVEGSRGELFF.

This clonotype was observed a single time. The chain's CDR3 is CASSSLDPQETQYF. CDR3 sequence (DNA): TGTGCCAGCAGCTCTCTCGATCCCCAAGAGACCCAGTACTTC. The chain uses TRBV5-6 and TRBJ2-5; no clear D. Germline CDR1 reads SGHDT; CDR2 reads YYEEEE. This CDR3 has 14 residues. Trimming stripped 3 bases from V and 1 base from J, with 10 bases between.

The genes are TRBV9 and TRBJ1-2; D may be TRBD1 (6 bases). CDR3 length: 12 amino acids. V lost 3 bases and J 6 bases, leaving 9 bases between the germline ends. The V gene's germline CDR1 is SGDLS and CDR2 YYNGEE. CDR3 nucleotides: TGTGCCAGCAGCGACAGGGTTAATGGCTACACCTTC. Its translation is CASSDRVNGYTF.

A remark on this clonotype: One junction end disagrees with the germline gene, perhaps due to a read error. This chain uses TRBV25-1 with TRBJ1-4, with D hard to call. There are 15 residues in the CDR3. Looked up from germline, CDR1 is MGHDK and CDR2 is SYGVNS. CDR3 in amino acids: CASGEYDGLGEKLFF. DNA for the CDR3: TGTGCCAGCGGTGAATATGACGGTCTCGGCGAAAAACTGTTTTTT. The full variable domain, completed using reference TRBV25-1 and TRBJ1-4, is EADIYQTPRYLVIGTGKKITLECSQTMGHDKMYWYQQDPGMELHLIHYSYGVNSTEKGDLSSESTVSRIRTEHFPLTLESARPSHTSQYLCASGEYDGLGEKLFFGSGTQLSVL.

This clonotype was observed a handful of times. The genes are TRBV20-1 and TRBJ1-2, with D uncertain. Trimming stripped 2 bases from V and 7 bases from J, with 14 bases between. Per germline, CDR1 DFQATT and CDR2 SNEGSKA (reference sequence). The CDR3 covers 13 residues. Written as DNA, the CDR3 is TGCAGTGCTAGATTTTCGGGCACCGCTGGCTACACCTTC. This encodes CSARFSGTAGYTF.

This chain joins TRBV20-1 and TRBJ1-5; no reliable D call. This CDR3 has 14 amino acids. Trimming took 0 bases from V and 6 from J, leaving 12 bases between them. CDR1 DFQATT and CDR2 SNEGSKA come from the germline V gene (reference sequence). The CDR3 bases are TGCAGTGCTAGAGACGCTACCGGCGCTCAGCCCCAGCATTTT. It encodes CSARDATGAQPQHF.

This clonotype was seen at least ten times. This sequence joins TRBV7-9 and TRBJ1-1, with D unclear. V was shortened by 6 bases and J by 0 bases, with 8 bases between the two germline ends. CDR1 is SEHNR and CDR2 is FQNEAQ in the germline V gene (reference sequence). This CDR3 spans 13 amino acids. The CDR3 DNA reads TGTGCCAGCAGTCCACCCCTGAACACTGAAGCTTTCTTT. This codes for CASSPPLNTEAFF.

This clonotype has just a few counts. The chain has TRBV20-1 and TRBJ2-5; D possibly corresponds to TRBD1 (6 bases). Germline CDR1 and CDR2: DFQATT and SNEGSKA (reference sequence). The CDR3 is 13 residues long. V lost 5 bases and J lost 4, with 14 bases in between. CDR3 coding DNA: TGCAGTGCTTCCGACTCGGACAGAGAGACCCAGTACTTC. Translation gives CSASDSDRETQYF.

The chain combines TRBV4-3 with TRBJ2-3; TRBD1 aligns across 11 bases. The germline V gene has CDR1 LGHNA and CDR2 YSLEER. This CDR3 is 16 amino acids long. The V segment lost 2 bases and the J segment 5 bases; nucleotides outside the gene matches: 6. CDR3 loop: CASSQRTGGGGDTQYF. The CDR3 bases are TGCGCCAGCAGCCAAAGGACAGGGGGCGGGGGAGATACGCAGTATTTT.

The gene calls are TRBV25-1 and TRBJ1-2; possibly TRBD1 for D (5 bases). The length of the CDR3 is 16 residues. Germline values: CDR1 MGHDK, CDR2 SYGVNS. V shed 5 bases and J shed 1 base, with 17 bases lying between them. This CDR3 is CASSSSGATSNYGYTF. The CDR3 DNA reads TGTGCCAGCAGTTCCTCCGGGGCCACAAGTAACTATGGCTACACCTTC.

The chain recombines TRBV12-3 or TRBV12-4 with TRBJ2-6, with D hard to call. V shed 5 bases and J shed 2 bases, with 13 bases lying between them. The CDR3 consists of 16 residues. CDR3 nucleotide sequence: TGTGCCAGCAGTCCGTCCCAGAGCGCTGGGGCCAACGTCCTGACTTTC. As protein: CASSPSQSAGANVLTF.

The CDR3: CSAPSRGMNTEAFF. Written as DNA, the CDR3 is TGCAGTGCCCCTTCCAGGGGTATGAACACTGAAGCTTTCTTT. This chain joins TRBV20-1 and TRBJ1-1; TRBD1 is a possible D gene (6 bases). CDR1 is DFQATT and CDR2 is SNEGSKA in the germline V gene (reference sequence). V dropped 6 bases and J dropped 0 bases, with 14 bases sitting between them. The CDR3 is made up of 14 amino acids.

This clonotype turned up a few times. The chain is built from TRBV4-1 and TRBJ1-2; D may be TRBD1 (6 bases). The CDR3 sequence is 17 residues long. Germline V gene lookup returns CDR1 MGHRA and CDR2 YSYEKL. Trimming took off 0 bases at V and 4 bases at J, with 18 bases between the two ends. The chain's CDR3 is CASSQDPPQGTGYGYTF. The CDR3 nucleotides read TGCGCCAGCAGCCAAGATCCCCCACAGGGTACTGGCTATGGCTACACCTTC.

This clonotype was counted once. V and J are TRBV2 and TRBJ2-3, with TRBD2 matching 8 bases. V shed 6 bases, J shed 4 bases, and the junction held 9 bases outside the gene matches. The CDR3 loop spans 15 amino acids. From germline, CDR1 is SNHLY and CDR2 FYNNEI. CDR3 residues: CASSGGVWGADTQYF. CDR3 nucleotides: TGTGCCAGCAGCGGGGGGGTTTGGGGTGCAGATACGCAGTATTTT.

The chain is built from TRBV19 and TRBJ2-1; D perhaps matches TRBD1 (5 bases). Germline V gene data show CDR1 as LNHDA and CDR2 as SQIVND (reference sequence). CDR3 size: 14 residues. The V end lost 7 bases, the J end lost 2 bases, and 12 bases lay between the germline ends. CDR3 nucleotide sequence: TGTGCCAGTAACCCTACAGGTACCTACAATGAGCAGTTCTTC. Translated, it gives CASNPTGTYNEQFF.

This clonotype was counted a few times. The chain couples TRBV4-1 to TRBJ2-1, with TRBD2 as a possible D gene (7 bases). The CDR3 totals 16 residues. V lost 1 base to trimming and J lost 5 bases, with 15 bases between them. Germline assignment: CDR1 MGHRA and CDR2 YSYEKL. CDR3 loop: CASSQGVAGAHNEQFF. The CDR3 DNA sequence: TGCGCCAGCAGCCAAGGAGTTGCGGGGGCCCACAATGAGCAGTTCTTC.

Comments on this clonotype: Its ends do not fully match the called genes, so a read error is possible. The V gene is TRBV11-2, the J gene TRBJ1-5; D remains ambiguous. Per germline, CDR1 SGHAT and CDR2 FQNNGV. The CDR3 extends over 13 amino acids. The CDR3 loop is CASSLDPNRPQHF. CDR3 DNA sequence: TGTGCCAGCAGCTTAGACCCGAATCGGCCCCAGCATTTT.